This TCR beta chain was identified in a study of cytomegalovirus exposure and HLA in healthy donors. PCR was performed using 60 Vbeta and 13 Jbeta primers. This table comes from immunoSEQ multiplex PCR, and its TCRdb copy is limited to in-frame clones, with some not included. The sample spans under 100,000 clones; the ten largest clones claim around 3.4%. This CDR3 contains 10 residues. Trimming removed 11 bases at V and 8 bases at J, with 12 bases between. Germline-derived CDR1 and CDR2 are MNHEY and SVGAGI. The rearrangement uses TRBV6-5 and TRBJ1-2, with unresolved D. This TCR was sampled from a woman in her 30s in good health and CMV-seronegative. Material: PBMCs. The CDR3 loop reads CASYSLGYTF. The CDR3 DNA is TGTGCCTCGTACTCCCTCGGCTACACCTTC.